What follows describes a single TCR beta chain. No antigen is known for it. It has no much larger one-base neighbor in the sample; base qualities were not kept. Germline trimming amounts to 4 bases on V and 1 base on J, with 9 as the count of junction bases outside the gene matches. CDR1 and CDR2 are drawn from the germline V gene: SGHTA, FQGNSA. From cysteine to phenylalanine, the CDR3 is 16 amino acids long. Only the CDR3 region is kept as DNA, spanning 48 bases read in frame from base 1. Ficoll-Paque density gradient centrifugation was the method used to isolate PBMCs. The sequencing machine was an Illumina NovaSeq 6000. TCRalpha and TCRbeta cDNA libraries were built by 5'RACE with constant-segment primers, adding sample barcodes and unique molecular identifiers. Trizol reagent was used to extract RNA from every sample. Libraries were amplified in two PCR steps, with a second sample barcode and Illumina TruSeq adapters added in the second step. Sequencing of the libraries was done on an Illumina NovaSeq, producing 2 x 150 bp paired-end reads. Under the source paper's analysis protocol: The reads were demultiplexed and collapsed into UMI-guided consensus sequences using migec v1.2.7. Using mixcr v2.1.11, UMI consensuses were aligned to TRA and TRB V and J templates and then assembled into clonotypes. A clonotype was counted as expanded or contracted only when both edgeR and NoisET called the clonotype significant, with the noise models trained on biological replicates. edgeR calls used a false discovery rate-adjusted p below 0.01 and a log2 fold-change threshold of 1. As an exploratory analysis of dynamics, max-normalized trajectories of the 1000 most abundant clonotypes were examined with PCA combined with hierarchical clustering. The CD4 or CD8 phenotype of responding clones was assigned using the separately sequenced CD4+ and CD8+ repertoires. Using fastp at Q25 and MiXCR, TCRdb reprocessed the public reads and kept productive beta chains. Rows are unified per CDR3 protein, each entry keeping the most common DNA and genes. The V and J calls reflect TCRdb's pipeline rather than the authors' work. The sample table holds fewer than 650,000 distinct CDR3 sequences, of which less than 25% were seen once. The ten largest clones take up roughly 8.1% of the sample.

The data stem from a study of T-cell memory formation after mild COVID-19 (dated by TCRdb to the early 2020s). In terms of the full investigation: TCR sequence clusters from the two donors were found to be largely donor specific. In two donors, T-cell clones that expanded and contracted after mild COVID-19 were tracked by sequencing TCRalpha and TCRbeta repertoires over time. Two young, previously healthy adult volunteers made up the cohort, one male and one female.

The full study reports these points: Clones contracting from day 15 to 85 had balanced CD4/CD8 phenotypes, while a second wave expanding from day 15 to 37 was biased towards CD4+. Contracting CD4+ clones were located mainly in the CM and EM memory subsets, whereas CD8+ clones were found to be enriched in EMRA. The detection of some responding clones in pre-infection memory suggests that pre-existing cross-reactive memory T cells joined the SARS-CoV-2 response. Whether the second-wave clones peaking on day 37 were SARS-CoV-2 specific was not confirmed. Only a couple of mild cases were covered in the study, and larger cohorts including severe cases with pre-infection samples were considered necessary.

The chain is made from TRBV7-2 and TRBJ1-2, with 7 bases in between that match TRBD1. The sequenced sample was PBMCs or a T cell subset sorted from them (not recorded which). This TCR was recovered from an adult woman who had mild COVID-19 (a few samples of this study predate the infection). The sample titles of this study are shuffled in the database, so cell type and time point are left out; the donor was told from shared clones. CDR3 reads: CASSSFTGAINYGYTF. The DNA is TGTGCCAGCAGCTCCTTCACAGGGGCGATTAACTATGGCTACACCTTC.